This TCR beta chain was obtained from a study of blood T cell repertoires in COVID-19. For the study at large: Samples representing acute and convalescent COVID-19 were sourced from the United States, Italy and Spain. Sources were T cells, B-cell-depleted T cells, or PBMCs; the material itself was cDNA or gDNA.

How the authors handled the data: For nucleated cells, counts were estimated from reference gene primer amplification. The data were produced by immunoSEQ multiplex PCR, yet TCRdb's version contains in-frame clones alone and is incomplete. V, J and clone size are taken as reported in that table, and D and trimming were inferred from the DNA itself. The table has tens of thousands of clones, 90% to 95% seen once. Patients from Seattle were sampled longitudinally, starting during active infection. Germline CDR1 and CDR2: SGHRS and YFSETQ. Trimming shortened V by 3 bases and J by 3 bases, and 9 bases separated the two germline ends. This CDR3 is 13 amino acids long.

The clonotype was recovered from a man aged 50 or older with COVID-19, enrolled during active disease. Sequencing input: peripheral blood. The rearrangement links TRBV5-1 to TRBJ2-5, with D perhaps TRBD1 (6 bases). In DNA form, the CDR3 reads TGCGCCAGCAGCTACCCAGGGGAAGAGACCCAGTACTTC. Protein: CASSYPGEETQYF.